This TCR beta chain was observed in a study of blood T cell repertoires in COVID-19. Overall study context: Some COVID-19 samples were acute and others convalescent; all came from the United States, Italy and Spain. PBMCs, B-cell-depleted T cells, or T cells were the source of the cDNA or gDNA that made up the material.

V trimming: 6 bases; J trimming: 5 bases; junction bases outside the gene matches: 6. There are 13 residues in the CDR3. In the authors' workflow: Estimates of nucleated cell counts were drawn from the amplification of reference gene primers. Repertoires were generated with immunoSEQ multiplex PCR, while TCRdb's copy carries only in-frame clones and drops some. The V and J calls and clone size were taken over from that table, and D and trimming were inferred from the DNA. Altogether around 370,000 clones are present, about nine tenths being singletons, with the ten largest covering 6% to 8%. Patients at the Seattle site were enrolled during active infection and followed longitudinally.

This receptor was taken from a woman between 65 and 79 years old with COVID-19, enrolled during active disease. The chain links TRBV12-3 or TRBV12-4 to TRBJ2-7; 8 bases match TRBD1. Sequences were obtained from peripheral blood. The CDR3 DNA reads TGTGCCAGCAGCCGGGACAGGACGAACGAGCAGTACTTC. Translation: CASSRDRTNEQYF.